The present T cell receptor beta chain was sequenced within a study of T cell clonality in common variable immunodeficiency. At least ten counts were recorded for this clone. Its cognate antigen is unknown. The CDR3 goes on 3 residues after the read ends, and that part is filled in from the germline J gene. Sequencing was performed with immunoSEQ multiplex PCR; in TCRdb, only in-frame clones are kept and a portion is missing. There are under 40,000 clones in the sample, none observed a single time. Most patients and controls had Caucasian heritage. CVID subjects were neither ill nor on immunomodulatory or immunosuppressive medication at sampling. Study-wide results and limits: Compared with healthy controls, CVID subjects showed increased TCRbeta clonality, mostly in about a third. Links between repertoire features and CVID complications were heterogeneity-limited. In common variable immunodeficiency, TCR beta chains reportedly carried fewer deletions and N-nucleotide insertions.

This CDR3 is built from 9 residues. The germline V gene encodes CDR1 DFQATT and CDR2 SNEGSKA (reference sequence). The clonotype originates from a human donor with common variable immunodeficiency. The chain couples TRBV20-1 to TRBJ1-6; TRBD1 is a possible D gene (5 bases). Source material: peripheral blood mononuclear cells. The CDR3 sequence: CSAGEPLHF. The sequenced CDR3 bases are TGCAGTGCAGGGGAGCCC.